This T cell receptor (beta chain) was captured in a study of monozygotic twins with inflammatory bowel disease. Study results and caveats: Inverse Simpson values showed less TCRbeta diversity in IBD patients than in their healthy co-twins.

The CDR3 is 13 amino acids. Looked up from germline, CDR1 is LGHDT and CDR2 is YNNKEL (reference sequence). A template switching step added UMIs, each with a 6-nucleotide sample barcode. TCRdb reprocessed the 5' RACE reads and keeps a single row for each CDR3 protein, giving no DNA. The sample's table shows approximately 400,000 distinct CDR3 sequences. Comments on this clonotype: The target antigen is unknown.

The chain carries TRBV3-1 and TRBJ1-5; TCRdb selects TRBD1, and the lack of DNA leaves this call unchecked. Sequenced sample: blood. The sequence was collected from a human donor with ulcerative colitis or Crohn's disease, or a healthy co-twin of an affected twin (not recorded which). The CDR3 loop is CASSQGAGAPQHF.